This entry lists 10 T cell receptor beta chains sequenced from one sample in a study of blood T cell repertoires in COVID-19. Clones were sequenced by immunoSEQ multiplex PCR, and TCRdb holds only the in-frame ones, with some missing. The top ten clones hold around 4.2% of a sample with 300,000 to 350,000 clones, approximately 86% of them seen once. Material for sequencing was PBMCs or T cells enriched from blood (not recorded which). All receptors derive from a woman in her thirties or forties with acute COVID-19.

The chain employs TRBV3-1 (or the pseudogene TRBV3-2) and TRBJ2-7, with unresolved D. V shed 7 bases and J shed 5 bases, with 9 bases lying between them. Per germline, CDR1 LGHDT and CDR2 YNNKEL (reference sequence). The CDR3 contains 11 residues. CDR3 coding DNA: TGTGCCAGCAAGGAGCGCCACGAGCAGTACTTC. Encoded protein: CASKERHEQYF.

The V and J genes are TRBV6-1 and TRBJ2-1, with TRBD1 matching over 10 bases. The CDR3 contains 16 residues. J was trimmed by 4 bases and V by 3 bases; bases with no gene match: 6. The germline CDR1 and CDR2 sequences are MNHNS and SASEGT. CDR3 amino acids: CASSEGTGAQYNEQFF. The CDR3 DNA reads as TGTGCCAGCAGTGAGGGGACAGGGGCCCAGTACAATGAGCAGTTCTTC.

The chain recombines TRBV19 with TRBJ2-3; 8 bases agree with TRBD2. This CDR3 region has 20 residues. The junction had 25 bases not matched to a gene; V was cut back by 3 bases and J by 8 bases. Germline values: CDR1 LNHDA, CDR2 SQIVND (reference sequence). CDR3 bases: TGTGCCAGTAGTATTCCCTGGCAAAAAAGAGCGGGAGCGTCATCTGGTACGCAGTATTTT. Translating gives CASSIPWQKRAGASSGTQYF.

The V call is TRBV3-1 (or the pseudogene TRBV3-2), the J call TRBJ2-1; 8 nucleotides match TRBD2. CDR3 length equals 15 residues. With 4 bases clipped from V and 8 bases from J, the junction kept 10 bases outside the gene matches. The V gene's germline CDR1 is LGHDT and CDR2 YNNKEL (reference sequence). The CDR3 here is CASSPTGLVIHEQFF. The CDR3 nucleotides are TGTGCCAGCAGCCCCACGGGACTAGTTATCCATGAGCAGTTCTTC.

The DNA for the CDR3 is TGTGCCAGCTCACCAGCACGCGGTGAGAACACTGAAGCTTTCTTT. It codes for CASSPARGENTEAFF. This chain connects TRBV18 to TRBJ1-1, with D uncertain. Germline V CDR1 and CDR2: KGHSH, LQKENI. Trimming shortened V by 2 bases and J by 1 base, and 11 bases separated the two germline ends. CDR3 length equals 15 residues.

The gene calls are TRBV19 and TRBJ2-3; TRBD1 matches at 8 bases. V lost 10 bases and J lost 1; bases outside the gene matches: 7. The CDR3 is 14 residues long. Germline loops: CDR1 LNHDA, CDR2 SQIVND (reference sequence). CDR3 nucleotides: TGTGCCACCAGGGGGCAGATCCGCACAGATACGCAGTATTTT. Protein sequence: CATRGQIRTDTQYF.

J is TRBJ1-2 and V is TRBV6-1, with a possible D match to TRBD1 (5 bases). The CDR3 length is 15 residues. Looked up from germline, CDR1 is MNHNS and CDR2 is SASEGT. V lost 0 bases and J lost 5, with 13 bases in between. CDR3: CASSEAQGGWYGYTF. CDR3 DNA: TGTGCCAGCAGTGAAGCGCAGGGTGGTTGGTATGGCTACACCTTC.

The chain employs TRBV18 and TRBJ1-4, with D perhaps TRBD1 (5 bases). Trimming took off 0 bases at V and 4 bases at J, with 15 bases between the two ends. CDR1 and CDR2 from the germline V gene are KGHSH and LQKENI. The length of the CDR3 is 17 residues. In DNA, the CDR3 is TGTGCCAGCTCACCACCGAGCAGGGCGAGGAATAATGAAAAACTGTTTTTT. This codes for CASSPPSRARNNEKLFF.

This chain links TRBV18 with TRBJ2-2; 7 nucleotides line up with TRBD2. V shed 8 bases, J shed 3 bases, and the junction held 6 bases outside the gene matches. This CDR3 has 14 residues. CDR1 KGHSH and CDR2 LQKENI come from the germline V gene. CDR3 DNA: TGTGCCAGCCGAGGACTAGGGGACACCGGGGAGCTGTTTTTT. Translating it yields CASRGLGDTGELFF.

In DNA form, the CDR3 reads TGTGCCAGCAGCTCCGGGACAGGGGGTATAGGGAATCAGCCCCAGCATTTT. Its protein is CASSSGTGGIGNQPQHF. The J gene is TRBJ1-5, the V gene TRBV7-9; TRBD1 aligns across 11 bases. CDR1 and CDR2 from the germline V gene are SEHNR and FQNEAQ (reference sequence). After removal of 4 bases from V and 4 bases from J, the junction contained 9 bases not matched to a gene. The CDR3 sequence is 17 residues long.